The clone carrying this T cell receptor beta chain was detected ten times or more. The trim removed 6 bases at V and 7 bases at J, leaving 7 bases unmatched. CDR1 and CDR2 (germline): SGHVS, FQNEAQ. The length of the CDR3 is 15 residues. TCR beta cDNA came from about 500 ng total RNA, primed with a constant-region primer. Three nested multiplex PCR rounds, a slightly modified ARM-PCR method, built the TCR beta libraries. A C-beta reverse primer was combined with TRBV1-TRBV30 forward primers in the first two PCR rounds, and each round had roughly 9 cycles. MiXCR, applied by TCRdb to the multiplex PCR reads, yields one record per CDR3 protein. The data show 70,000 to 95,000 distinct CDR3 sequences, about 72% seen once. From roughly 21-30 mg of unsorted bulk tissue, DNA and RNA were co-extracted together. Patients were treatment-naive with chronic HBV infection. These data are taken from a study of tumor-infiltrating lymphocytes in primary liver carcinoma.

The rearrangement uses TRBV7-8 and TRBJ2-1, with 12 nucleotides matching TRBD2. Source material: liver tumor tissue from sampling region 4. Subset given: tumor region T4, right-lateral pole. The sequence was obtained from a man aged 40-49 years with primary liver carcinoma and hepatitis B virus infection. CDR3 amino acids: CASRPLAGGANEQFF. The CDR3 bases are TGTGCCAGCAGACCCCTAGCGGGAGGGGCTAATGAGCAGTTCTTC.